The 21 T cell receptor beta chains listed next were all sequenced from one sample in a study of blood T cell repertoires in COVID-19. Assay used: immunoSEQ multiplex PCR; TCRdb lists only in-frame clones, some missing. The top ten clones hold roughly 2.6% of a sample with 130,000 to 150,000 clones, roughly 85% of them seen once. The specimen sequenced was peripheral blood. Source of these receptors: a human donor with acute or convalescent COVID-19. The donor label of this sample is uncertain.

This chain uses TRBV6-6 with TRBJ1-6; weak D call: TRBD1 (6 bases). Germline CDR1 MNHNY, CDR2 SVGAGI (reference sequence). Trimming stripped 0 bases from V and 7 bases from J, with 13 bases between. The length of the CDR3 is 16 residues. CDR3 protein: CASSYSLRQGNSPLHF. The CDR3 bases are TGTGCCAGCAGTTACTCCCTTCGCCAGGGGAATTCACCCCTCCACTTT.

V usage is TRBV12-3 or TRBV12-4 and J usage is TRBJ1-1; D gene uncertain. V lost 5 bases to trimming and J lost 4 bases, with 11 bases between them. This CDR3 comprises 13 residues. The CDR3 coding sequence is TGTGCCAGCAGTCCAGAGCGGGGCACTGAAGCTTTCTTT. This translates into CASSPERGTEAFF.

V usage is TRBV7-2 and J usage is TRBJ2-7; 12 positions match TRBD2. After removal of 0 bases from V and 4 bases from J, the junction contained 4 bases not matched to a gene. The CDR3 covers 16 residues. Germline V gene data show CDR1 as SGHTA and CDR2 as FQGNSA. As DNA, the CDR3 is TGTGCCAGCAGCTTAGCGCCGACTAGCGGGGGTTACGAGCAGTACGTC. It is translated as CASSLAPTSGGYEQYV.

The V and J genes are TRBV5-4 and TRBJ2-3, with a possible D match to TRBD2 (6 bases). The CDR3 extends over 16 amino acids. Germline V gene sequence: CDR1 SGHNT, CDR2 YYREEE (reference sequence). V lost 4 bases and J lost 2, with 17 bases in between. This CDR3 is CASSRTKTRNTDTQYF. In DNA form, the CDR3 reads TGTGCCAGCAGCCGAACTAAGACTAGAAACACAGATACGCAGTATTTT.

This sequence joins TRBV6-2 or TRBV6-3 and TRBJ2-7, with D possibly being TRBD2 (5 bases). CDR3 size: 14 residues. CDR1 is MNHEY, CDR2 SVGEGT, per germline. The V and J ends lost 5 bases and 0 bases respectively, with 11 bases between them. CDR3 in DNA: TGTGCCAGCAGTCGACGGGAAGGCTCCTACGAGCAGTACGTC. This encodes CASSRREGSYEQYV.

The chain is built from TRBV5-3 and TRBJ2-3; D is unresolved. TRBV5-3 is an ORF for which the function is uncertain. CDR3 length equals 11 residues. Trimming left V 2 bases short and J 8 bases short, with 6 bases between. The CDR3 reads CARSFCCTQYF. In DNA, the CDR3 is TGTGCCAGAAGCTTCTGTTGTACGCAGTATTTT.

V gene TRBV6-2 or TRBV6-3 combines with J gene TRBJ1-2, with D possibly matching TRBD1 (5 bases). Germline CDR1 and CDR2: MNHEY and SVGEGT. The length of the CDR3 is 15 residues. V was pared by 3 bases and J by 6 bases, with 17 bases between. CDR3 region: CASSYWGGGRDGYTF. The DNA for the CDR3 is TGTGCCAGCAGTTATTGGGGCGGCGGGAGAGATGGCTACACCTTC.

V is TRBV28 and J is TRBJ1-1; the match to TRBD1 covers 7 bases. V shed 8 bases and J 7 bases; nucleotides not matched to a gene: 7. CDR1 and CDR2 from the germline V gene are MDHEN and SYDVKM. The CDR3 contains 12 residues. CDR3: CASSRQGREAFF. As DNA, the CDR3 is TGTGCCAGCTCTAGACAGGGCCGTGAAGCTTTCTTT.

V and J are TRBV4-2 and TRBJ2-1, with a weak D call TRBD2 (6 bases). This CDR3 comprises 16 residues. Germline loops: CDR1 LGHNA, CDR2 YNFKEQ. Trimming stripped 0 bases from V and 3 bases from J, with 12 bases between. CDR3 protein: CASSQDHPGGYNEQFF. The CDR3 coding sequence is TGTGCCAGCAGCCAAGATCACCCCGGGGGCTACAATGAGCAGTTCTTC.

The chain recombines TRBV28 with TRBJ2-3; a possible D gene is TRBD2 (5 bases). The V gene's germline CDR1 is MDHEN and CDR2 SYDVKM. V lost 3 bases, J lost 4 bases, and 14 bases lay in between. The CDR3 length is 15 residues. The CDR3 is CASSLTTPPSDTQYF. The CDR3 coding sequence is TGTGCCAGCAGTTTGACTACACCGCCTTCAGATACGCAGTATTTT.

The V call is TRBV29-1, the J call TRBJ1-1, with 7 nucleotides matching TRBD1. J gave up 2 bases and V 6 bases, and 6 bases lay outside the gene matches. Germline V gene data show CDR1 as SQVTM and CDR2 as ANQGSEA. The CDR3 is 13 residues long. CDR3 loop: CSVGQARNTEAFF. In DNA, the CDR3 is TGCAGCGTAGGACAGGCAAGAAACACTGAAGCTTTCTTT.

Here the CDR3 DNA reads TGTGCCAGCAGCCAGAAAGACGACCTACAGAGGAACACTGAAGCTTTCTTT. It is translated as CASSQKDDLQRNTEAFF. V gene TRBV3-1 (or the pseudogene TRBV3-2) combines with J gene TRBJ1-1; no clear D. Looked up from germline, CDR1 is LGHDT and CDR2 is YNNKEL (reference sequence). The CDR3 runs 17 residues. Trimming left V 3 bases short and J 1 base short, with 18 bases between.

The chain links TRBV9 to TRBJ1-2; a possible D gene is TRBD1 (6 bases). Trimming left V 4 bases short and J 5 bases short, with 18 bases between. Germline CDR1 is SGDLS and CDR2 is YYNGEE. This CDR3 is 15 amino acids long. This CDR3 is CASSPDQGYGYGYTF. In DNA, the CDR3 is TGTGCCAGCAGCCCGGACCAGGGGTATGGTTATGGCTACACCTTC.

The chain is built from TRBV9 and TRBJ2-1; the match to TRBD2 covers 7 bases. V shed 4 bases, J shed 2 bases, and the junction held 6 bases outside the gene matches. There are 15 residues in the CDR3. Looked up from germline, CDR1 is SGDLS and CDR2 is YYNGEE. The DNA for the CDR3 is TGTGCCAGCAGCCGAAGGGAGGGTACCTACAATGAGCAGTTCTTC. Translation gives CASSRREGTYNEQFF.

The CDR3 loop reads CASSISLSTEAFF. CDR3 DNA sequence: TGTGCCAGTAGTATTTCCCTTTCCACTGAAGCTTTCTTT. This rearrangement joins TRBV19 to TRBJ1-1; D gene uncertain. V lost 3 bases and J 4 bases, leaving 9 bases between the germline ends. The germline gives CDR1 LNHDA, CDR2 SQIVND (reference sequence). The CDR3 length is 13 residues.

J is TRBJ2-3 and V is TRBV6-6; D is possibly TRBD2 (5 bases). The CDR3 is made up of 16 amino acids. Trimming removed 6 bases at V and 0 bases at J, with 16 bases between. Germline CDR1 and CDR2: MNHNY and SVGAGI (reference sequence). The CDR3 region has the DNA TGTGCCAGCAGAGGAAACGTAGCGCTGAGCACAGATACGCAGTATTTT. As protein: CASRGNVALSTDTQYF.

V gene TRBV11-3 combines with J gene TRBJ2-7; 8 bases agree with TRBD1. Trimming cost V 3 bases and J 3 bases; bases outside gene matches: 10. This CDR3 is 16 amino acids long. Germline CDR1 is SGHNT and CDR2 is YENEEA. The CDR3 loop is CASSLRGTGGHYEQYF. Written as DNA, the CDR3 is TGTGCCAGCAGCTTGAGGGGAACAGGGGGGCACTACGAGCAGTACTTC. Combining the CDR3 with reference TRBV11-3 and TRBJ2-7 gives the whole variable domain EAGVVQSPRYKIIEKKQPVAFWCNPISGHNTLYWYLQNLGQGPELLIRYENEEAVDDSQLPKDRFSAERLKGVDSTLKIQPAELGDSAVYLCASSLRGTGGHYEQYFGPGTRLTVT.

The CDR3 is CASSLGQGGSPQHF. The CDR3 DNA reads TGTGCCAGCAGCTTGGGACAGGGAGGGAGCCCCCAGCATTTT. The rearrangement uses TRBV7-9 and TRBJ1-5, with 9 bases identical to TRBD1. V lost 3 bases and J lost 10; bases outside the gene matches: 7. CDR1 and CDR2 (germline): SEHNR, FQNEAQ (reference sequence). The CDR3 is 14 residues long.

This chain connects TRBV2 to TRBJ1-2; the match to TRBD1 covers 7 bases. The CDR3 runs 14 residues. The V segment lost 6 bases and the J segment 8 bases; nucleotides outside the gene matches: 12. Germline V CDR1 and CDR2: SNHLY, FYNNEI. The CDR3 nucleotides read TGTGCCAGCAGCGGCGGGACAGCACTCTTCGGCTACACCTTC. This encodes CASSGGTALFGYTF.

The chain combines TRBV13 with TRBJ2-7, with 9 bases matching TRBD2. The ends lost 2 bases at V and 1 base at J; junction bases unmatched: 18. CDR3 length equals 20 residues. The germline gives CDR1 PRHDT, CDR2 FYEKMQ (reference sequence). CDR3 sequence (DNA): TGTGCCAGCAGCTTAAAGCCCTGGTTGGAGCGGGGGGACCAATCCTACGAGCAGTACTTC. This gives the protein CASSLKPWLERGDQSYEQYF. Full variable domain (missing parts from reference TRBV13 and TRBJ2-7): AAGVIQSPRHLIKEKRETATLKCYPIPRHDTVYWYQQGPGQDPQFLISFYEKMQSDKGSIPDRFSAQQFSDYHSELNMSSLELGDSALYFCASSLKPWLERGDQSYEQYFGPGTRLTVT.

The chain recombines TRBV4-3 with TRBJ2-7, with 7 bases identical to TRBD1. Looked up from germline, CDR1 is LGHNA and CDR2 is YSLEER. Trimming removed 0 bases from V and 0 bases from J; junction bases left unmatched: 5. The CDR3 totals 16 residues. This chain's CDR3 is CASSQDFGTVSYEQYF. DNA for the CDR3: TGCGCCAGCAGCCAAGATTTTGGGACAGTCTCCTACGAGCAGTACTTC.